The rows below give T cell receptor beta chains drawn from one sample of a study of siplizumab effects on memory and regulatory T cells. Clones were sequenced by immunoSEQ multiplex PCR, and TCRdb holds only the in-frame ones, with some missing. The sample has over 100,000 clones; about 90% are singletons. What was sequenced was Tregs sorted from blood. The receptors here all came from a human donor in good health. Both conserved end residues are part of each CDR3. A D gene is named only where the DNA matches it firmly. The size of a clone is reported for some rows only, either as once, few or many, or as a class for expanded clones.

clone_size: NA; v_call: TRBV5-1; j_call: TRBJ2-3; d_call: TRBD2; cdr3_nt: TGCGCCAGCAGCTTACGCGGGAGGGTTGCAGATACGCAGTATTTT; cdr3_aa: CASSLRGRVADTQYF
clone_size: once; v_call: TRBV6-6; j_call: TRBJ2-7; d_call: NA; cdr3_nt: TGTGCCAGCCACGAGCAGTACTTC; cdr3_aa: CASHEQYF
clone_size: NA; v_call: TRBV7-2; j_call: TRBJ2-7; d_call: TRBD1; cdr3_nt: TGTGCCAGCAGCTCTTCAGGGACAGGAATTCTTTACGAGCAGTACTTC; cdr3_aa: CASSSSGTGILYEQYF
clone_size: NA; v_call: TRBV7-2; j_call: TRBJ2-5; d_call: TRBD2; cdr3_nt: TGTGCCAGCAGACCGGTAGCGGGGGGCTCGGGGGCCCAGTACTTC; cdr3_aa: CASRPVAGGSGAQYF
clone_size: NA; v_call: TRBV19; j_call: TRBJ1-2; d_call: NA; cdr3_nt: TGTGCCAGTAGTAGGGGGCCCTATGGCTACACCTTC; cdr3_aa: CASSRGPYGYTF
clone_size: NA; v_call: TRBV2; j_call: TRBJ2-7; d_call: NA; cdr3_nt: TGTGCCAGCAGTGACAACCCCTCGACATATTCCTACGAGCAGTACTTC; cdr3_aa: CASSDNPSTYSYEQYF
clone_size: once; v_call: TRBV5-6; j_call: TRBJ1-2; d_call: TRBD1; cdr3_nt: TGTGCCAGCAGCCCGGACAGGGGGCGTCTCGGCTACACCTTC; cdr3_aa: CASSPDRGRLGYTF
clone_size: NA; v_call: TRBV5-1; j_call: TRBJ2-4; d_call: NA; cdr3_nt: TGCGCCAGCAGTCTAGCAGGACCAAACATTCAGTACTTC; cdr3_aa: CASSLAGPNIQYF
clone_size: NA; v_call: TRBV5-1; j_call: TRBJ1-2; d_call: TRBD1; cdr3_nt: TGCGCCAGCAGCAACCGGGACAGGGATAACTATGGCTACACCTTC; cdr3_aa: CASSNRDRDNYGYTF
clone_size: NA; v_call: TRBV1; j_call: TRBJ2-2; d_call: NA; cdr3_nt: TGCACCAGCAGCCAAGGGGACAGGGGGCCCACCGGGGAGCTGTTTTTT; cdr3_aa: CTSSQGDRGPTGELFF
clone_size: once; v_call: TRBV18; j_call: TRBJ2-1; d_call: NA; cdr3_nt: TGTGCCAGCTCACCATACGGCGGGTACAATGAGCAGTTCTTC; cdr3_aa: CASSPYGGYNEQFF
clone_size: NA; v_call: TRBV18; j_call: TRBJ2-4; d_call: TRBD1; cdr3_nt: TGTGCCAGCTCAAAACCCGGGACAGGGGTCCCTAAACTAGCCAAAAACATTCAGTACTTC; cdr3_aa: CASSKPGTGVPKLAKNIQYF
clone_size: NA; v_call: TRBV18; j_call: TRBJ2-5; d_call: NA; cdr3_nt: TGTGCCAGCTCACCTTTAGACCCTTTGGCGGGGGAGACCCAGTACTTC; cdr3_aa: CASSPLDPLAGETQYF
clone_size: NA; v_call: TRBV12-5; j_call: TRBJ2-1; d_call: NA; cdr3_nt: TGTGCTAGTGGGGCCCTTGGCCTCAATGAGCAGTTCTTC; cdr3_aa: CASGALGLNEQFF
clone_size: NA; v_call: TRBV6-6; j_call: TRBJ1-5; d_call: NA; cdr3_nt: TGTGCCAGCACCCAGGACAGAAATAGCAATCAGCCCCAGCATTTT; cdr3_aa: CASTQDRNSNQPQHF
clone_size: NA; v_call: TRBV5-1; j_call: TRBJ1-1; d_call: NA; cdr3_nt: TGCGCCAGCAGCTTGGAGTACTCGAACACTGAAGCTTTCTTT; cdr3_aa: CASSLEYSNTEAFF
clone_size: NA; v_call: TRBV4-2; j_call: TRBJ2-7; d_call: TRBD2; cdr3_nt: TGTGCCAGCAGCCCAACGGGAGGGAGTTACGAGCAGTACTTC; cdr3_aa: CASSPTGGSYEQYF
clone_size: NA; v_call: TRBV6-6; j_call: TRBJ1-2; d_call: NA; cdr3_nt: TGTGCCAGCAGGGAGGGGGTAAGTGGCTACACCTTC; cdr3_aa: CASREGVSGYTF
clone_size: once; v_call: TRBV30; j_call: TRBJ1-1; d_call: TRBD1; cdr3_nt: TGTGCCTGGAGTGTCTTTTCGACAGGGCCGGGGAACACTGAAGCTTTCTTT; cdr3_aa: CAWSVFSTGPGNTEAFF
clone_size: once; v_call: TRBV2; j_call: TRBJ1-6; d_call: NA; cdr3_nt: TGTGCCAGCAGGGTCCAAAATTCACCCCTCCACTTT; cdr3_aa: CASRVQNSPLHF
clone_size: NA; v_call: TRBV4-1; j_call: TRBJ2-7; d_call: TRBD2; cdr3_nt: TGCGCCAGCAGGGGCTCTAGCGGCTCCTACGAGCAGTACTTC; cdr3_aa: CASRGSSGSYEQYF
clone_size: NA; v_call: TRBV7-9; j_call: TRBJ1-1; d_call: NA; cdr3_nt: TGTGCCAGCAGCGAGTGGACCGGGACGAACACTGAAGCTTTCTTT; cdr3_aa: CASSEWTGTNTEAFF
clone_size: NA; v_call: TRBV14; j_call: TRBJ2-3; d_call: TRBD2; cdr3_nt: TGTGCCAGCAGACGAGCGGGAGTTAGGGATACGCAGTATTTT; cdr3_aa: CASRRAGVRDTQYF
clone_size: NA; v_call: TRBV9; j_call: TRBJ1-2; d_call: NA; cdr3_nt: TGTGCCAGCAGCGTAGGAAACTATGGCTACACCTTC; cdr3_aa: CASSVGNYGYTF
clone_size: NA; v_call: TRBV5-1; j_call: TRBJ1-2; d_call: NA; cdr3_nt: TGCGCCAGCAGCTTACAGGGTGGAATATATGGCTATGGCTACACCTTC; cdr3_aa: CASSLQGGIYGYGYTF
clone_size: NA; v_call: TRBV2; j_call: TRBJ1-2; d_call: NA; cdr3_nt: TGTGCCAGCAGTGTCCCCGCAACTGCTAACTATGGCTACACCTTC; cdr3_aa: CASSVPATANYGYTF
clone_size: once; v_call: TRBV5-1; j_call: TRBJ2-5; d_call: NA; cdr3_nt: TGCGCCAGCAGCCCGGACAGCCAAGAGACCCAGTACTTC; cdr3_aa: CASSPDSQETQYF
clone_size: NA; v_call: TRBV19; j_call: TRBJ1-3; d_call: TRBD1; cdr3_nt: TGTGCCAGTACCCCGGGACAGGGGGTGAACACCATATATTTT; cdr3_aa: CASTPGQGVNTIYF
clone_size: NA; v_call: TRBV7-2; j_call: TRBJ2-1; d_call: TRBD2; cdr3_nt: TGTGCCAGCAGCGCCCGGCGACGCGGGAGAGGCTACAATGAGCAGTTCTTC; cdr3_aa: CASSARRRGRGYNEQFF
clone_size: NA; v_call: TRBV7-9; j_call: TRBJ2-2; d_call: NA; cdr3_nt: TGTGCCAGCAGCTTAGCGGTTTGGCGGCTAACGAACACCGGGGAGCTGTTTTTT; cdr3_aa: CASSLAVWRLTNTGELFF
clone_size: NA; v_call: TRBV30; j_call: TRBJ1-1; d_call: NA; cdr3_nt: TGTGCCTGGAGTGCTTGGGTCGTCAACACTGAAGCTTTCTTT; cdr3_aa: CAWSAWVVNTEAFF
clone_size: once; v_call: TRBV5-5; j_call: TRBJ1-6; d_call: NA; cdr3_nt: TGTGCCAGCAGCTCGGGAGTCTATAATTCACCCCTCCACTTT; cdr3_aa: CASSSGVYNSPLHF
clone_size: NA; v_call: TRBV5-6; j_call: TRBJ2-4; d_call: TRBD1; cdr3_nt: TGTGCCAGCAGTTACACAGGGGGACGAGCCAAAAACATTCAGTACTTC; cdr3_aa: CASSYTGGRAKNIQYF
clone_size: NA; v_call: TRBV13; j_call: TRBJ1-6; d_call: NA; cdr3_nt: TGTGCCAGCAGCTTAACCGGGGAGGCACCCCTCCACTTT; cdr3_aa: CASSLTGEAPLHF
clone_size: NA; v_call: TRBV2; j_call: TRBJ2-5; d_call: NA; cdr3_nt: TGTGCCAGCAGTCGGGACGGCCAACAAGAGACCCAGTACTTC; cdr3_aa: CASSRDGQQETQYF
clone_size: NA; v_call: TRBV6-6; j_call: TRBJ2-7; d_call: NA; cdr3_nt: TGTGCCAGCCTTCAGGCCTACGAGCAGTACTTC; cdr3_aa: CASLQAYEQYF
clone_size: NA; v_call: TRBV7-7; j_call: TRBJ1-3; d_call: NA; cdr3_nt: TGTGCCAGCAGCTTGGGGCACCCGAGCTCTGGAAACACCATATATTTT; cdr3_aa: CASSLGHPSSGNTIYF
clone_size: once; v_call: TRBV7-2; j_call: TRBJ1-3; d_call: TRBD1; cdr3_nt: TGTGCCAGCAGCTCAGGACAGGGGTTTGGAAACACCATATATTTT; cdr3_aa: CASSSGQGFGNTIYF
clone_size: NA; v_call: TRBV6-5; j_call: TRBJ2-2; d_call: TRBD1; cdr3_nt: TGTGCCAGCAGTTACCAGGACAGGGTTGCCGGGGAGCTGTTTTTT; cdr3_aa: CASSYQDRVAGELFF
clone_size: NA; v_call: TRBV20-1; j_call: TRBJ2-5; d_call: NA; cdr3_nt: TGCAGTGCTAGGCATTGGGAGACCCAGTACTTC; cdr3_aa: CSARHWETQYF
clone_size: NA; v_call: TRBV5-6; j_call: TRBJ1-1; d_call: NA; cdr3_nt: TGTGCCAGCACCGCGGGACCCGCCACTGAAGCTTTCTTT; cdr3_aa: CASTAGPATEAFF
clone_size: once; v_call: TRBV13; j_call: TRBJ2-6; d_call: TRBD1; cdr3_nt: TGTGCCAGCAGCCGGGGGACAGGTACCTCTGGGGCCAACGTCCTGACTTTC; cdr3_aa: CASSRGTGTSGANVLTF
clone_size: NA; v_call: TRBV19; j_call: TRBJ2-2; d_call: TRBD2; cdr3_nt: TGTGCCAGTAGTCCTATTGGGACTAGCGGGAGAAGGCTGTTTTTT; cdr3_aa: CASSPIGTSGRRLFF
clone_size: NA; v_call: TRBV27; j_call: TRBJ2-1; d_call: TRBD2; cdr3_nt: TGTGCCAGCAGTTTATCGTGGCTAGCGGGAGACTACAATGAGCAGTTCTTC; cdr3_aa: CASSLSWLAGDYNEQFF
clone_size: NA; v_call: TRBV20-1; j_call: TRBJ1-2; d_call: NA; cdr3_nt: TGCAGTGCCAGACCGGGTGTGGGCTACACCTTC; cdr3_aa: CSARPGVGYTF
clone_size: NA; v_call: TRBV18; j_call: TRBJ2-1; d_call: NA; cdr3_nt: TGTGCCAGCTCACCACCGGTTGATGAGCAGTTCTTC; cdr3_aa: CASSPPVDEQFF
clone_size: NA; v_call: TRBV21-1; j_call: TRBJ2-1; d_call: NA; cdr3_nt: TGTGCCAGCAGAAGGCGGGAGGGTCGTAATGAGCAGTTCTTC; cdr3_aa: CASRRREGRNEQFF
clone_size: NA; v_call: TRBV7-3; j_call: TRBJ2-1; d_call: TRBD1; cdr3_nt: TGTGCCAGCAGCTTAGTACGTGACAGGGGAAATGAGCAGTTCTTC; cdr3_aa: CASSLVRDRGNEQFF